Here is one T cell receptor (beta chain) with its context. Its antigen is not known. Germline values: CDR1 SSHAT, CDR2 FNYEAQ (reference sequence). V was clipped by 5 bases and J by 3 bases, with 10 bases between them. CDR3 size: 13 residues. These data come from a study of cytomegalovirus exposure and HLA in healthy donors. About the research overall: Across a few hundred genotyped donors, about 80% landed in the Caucasian-associated ancestry cluster.

Study results and limitations: Associated with cytomegalovirus, according to the listing, were some 180 TCR beta chains. A later analysis showed that HLA-associated TCR beta chains had undergone more clonal expansion than equally common others.

Primers included in the PCR were 60 Vbeta and 13 Jbeta primers. Profiling relied on immunoSEQ multiplex PCR, and the TCRdb table lists in-frame clones only, not all of them. This table holds around 210,000 clones, more than 70% found once. The rearrangement joins TRBV7-7 to TRBJ1-1; a weak D match, TRBD1 (6 bases). The specimen was PBMCs. The TCR originated in a boy aged 5-17 years in good health and CMV-seronegative. As DNA, the CDR3 is TGTGCCAGCAGCGCCAACAGGGACACTGAAGCTTTCTTT. Translated, it gives CASSANRDTEAFF.